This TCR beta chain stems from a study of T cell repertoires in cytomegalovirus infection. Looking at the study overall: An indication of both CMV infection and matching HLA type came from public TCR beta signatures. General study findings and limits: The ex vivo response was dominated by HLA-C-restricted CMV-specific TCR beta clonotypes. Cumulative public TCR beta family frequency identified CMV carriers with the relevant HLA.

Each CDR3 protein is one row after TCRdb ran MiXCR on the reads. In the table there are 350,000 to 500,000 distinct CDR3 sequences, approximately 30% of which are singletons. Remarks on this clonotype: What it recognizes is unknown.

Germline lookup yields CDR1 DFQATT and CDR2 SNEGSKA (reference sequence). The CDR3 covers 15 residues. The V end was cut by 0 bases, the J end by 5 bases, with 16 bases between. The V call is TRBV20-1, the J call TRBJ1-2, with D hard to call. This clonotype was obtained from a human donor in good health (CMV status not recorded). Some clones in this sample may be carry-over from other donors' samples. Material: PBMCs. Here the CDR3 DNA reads TGCAGTGCTAGAGATCACATGAAGGTCCCATATGGCTACACCTTC. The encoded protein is CSARDHMKVPYGYTF.